This TCR beta chain was identified during a study of beta chain features in type 1 diabetes. Central memory, naive, regulatory and stem cell-like memory CD4+ cells were sorted by CD45RO/CCR7/CD25/CD127/CD95/CD27. Isolated RNA was reverse transcribed in full, so expressed TCRB transcripts were sequenced. The repertoire was sequenced with immunoSEQ multiplex PCR; TCRdb's copy has only in-frame clones and lacks some. The sample lists roughly 700,000 clones, around 15% occurring once. Study results and caveats: The study found moderately but significantly shorter TCRB CDR3s in all four CD4+ subsets of Type 1 diabetes patients.

A note on this clone: The antigen is undetermined.

The sequenced sample was naive CD4+ T cells from blood. This TCR came from a man aged 18 to 29 with type 1 diabetes.

DNA of the CDR3: TGTGCCAGCAGTGACAGGAGAGATGAAGCTTTCTTT. Amino acids: CASSDRRDEAFF. The gene calls are TRBV6-1 and TRBJ1-1; no definite D call. This CDR3 comprises 12 residues. Germline values: CDR1 MNHNS, CDR2 SASEGT. The ends were cut back, 3 bases at V and 7 bases at J, with 9 bases in the middle.